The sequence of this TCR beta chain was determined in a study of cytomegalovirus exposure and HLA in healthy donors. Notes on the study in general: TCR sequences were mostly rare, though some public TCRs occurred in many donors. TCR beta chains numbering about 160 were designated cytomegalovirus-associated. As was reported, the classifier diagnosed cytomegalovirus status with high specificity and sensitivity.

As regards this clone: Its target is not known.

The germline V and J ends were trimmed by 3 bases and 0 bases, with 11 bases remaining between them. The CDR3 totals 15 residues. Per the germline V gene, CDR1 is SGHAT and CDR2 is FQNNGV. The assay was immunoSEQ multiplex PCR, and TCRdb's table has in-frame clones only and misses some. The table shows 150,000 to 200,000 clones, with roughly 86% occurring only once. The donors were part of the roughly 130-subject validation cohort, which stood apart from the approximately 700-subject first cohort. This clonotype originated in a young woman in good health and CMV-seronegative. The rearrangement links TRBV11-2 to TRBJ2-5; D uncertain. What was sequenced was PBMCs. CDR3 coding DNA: TGTGCCAGCAGCTTTTTATCCGGGTACCAAGAGACCCAGTACTTC. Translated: CASSFLSGYQETQYF. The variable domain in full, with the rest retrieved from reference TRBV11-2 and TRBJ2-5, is EAGVAQSPRYKIIEKRQSVAFWCNPISGHATLYWYQQILGQGPKLLIQFQNNGVVDDSQLPKDRFSAERLKGVDSTLKIQPAKLEDSAVYLCASSFLSGYQETQYFGPGTRLLVL.